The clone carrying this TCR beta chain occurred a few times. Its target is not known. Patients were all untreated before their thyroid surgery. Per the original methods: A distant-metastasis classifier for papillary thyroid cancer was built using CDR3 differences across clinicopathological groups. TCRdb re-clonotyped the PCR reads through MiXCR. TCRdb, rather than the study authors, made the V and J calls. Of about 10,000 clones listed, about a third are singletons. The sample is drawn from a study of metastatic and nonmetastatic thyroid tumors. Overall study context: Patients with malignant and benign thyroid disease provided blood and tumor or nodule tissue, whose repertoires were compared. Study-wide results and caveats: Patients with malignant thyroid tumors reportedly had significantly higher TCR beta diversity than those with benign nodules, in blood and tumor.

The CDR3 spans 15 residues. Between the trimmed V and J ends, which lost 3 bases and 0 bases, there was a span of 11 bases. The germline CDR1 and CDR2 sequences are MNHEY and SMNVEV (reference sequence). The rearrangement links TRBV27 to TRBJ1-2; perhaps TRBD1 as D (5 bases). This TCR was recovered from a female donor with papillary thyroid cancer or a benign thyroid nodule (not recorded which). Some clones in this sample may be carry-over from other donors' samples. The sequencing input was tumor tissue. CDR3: CASSLDQQANYGYTF. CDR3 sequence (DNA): TGTGCCAGCAGTTTGGACCAACAGGCTAACTATGGCTACACCTTC.